The clone carrying this T cell receptor beta chain was counted between two and nine times. Its target is not known. Germline CDR1 LGHDT, CDR2 YNNKEL (reference sequence). The CDR3 extends over 19 amino acids. Trimming took 3 bases from V and 5 from J; bases not matched to a gene: 11. Primers used in a second PCR of about 7 to 12 cycles were a sample-barcoded 5' primer and a J-beta primer mix. MiXCR, applied by TCRdb to the 5' RACE reads, yields one record per CDR3 protein. The profile shows 800,000 to 950,000 distinct CDR3 sequences, about 28% of them singletons. The record originates from a study of blood T cells in healthy people across ages. Study findings and constraints: Investigators viewed diversity estimates from one million T cells as underestimates, the study reported.

The same specimen was also included in a second study, on T cells of mothers and their children.

The chain recombines TRBV3-1 with TRBJ2-1, with TRBD2 matching over 15 bases. This TCR derives from a woman aged 40 to 50 in good health. Sequences were obtained from blood. The CDR3 DNA is TGTGCCAGCAGCCAGGCCGGACTAGCGGGGGGGCGTTGGGACAATGAGCAGTTCTTC. Its protein product is CASSQAGLAGGRWDNEQFF.